The present entry profiles one T cell receptor (beta chain) with its context. Its antigen is unknown. An end of the junction differs from the germline gene, which may be a read error. The entry originates in a study of cytomegalovirus exposure and HLA in healthy donors. Study observations and caveats: A later analysis found common viral pathogens apparently linked to several of the most significant clusters.

PCR used 60 Vbeta primers and 13 Jbeta primers. Clones were sequenced by immunoSEQ multiplex PCR, and TCRdb holds only the in-frame ones, with some missing. The sample records 200,000 or so clones, more than 75% being singletons. CDR3 length: 18 amino acids. CDR1 and CDR2 (germline): SEHNR, FQNEAQ (reference sequence). The receptor's source is a woman between 50 and 59 years old in good health and CMV-seropositive. The chain couples TRBV7-9 to TRBJ2-1; TRBD2 matches 7 bases. The sequencing sample was made of PBMCs. The CDR3 spells CSSSDRLAVLRSYNEQFF. The CDR3 DNA follows: TGTTCCAGCAGCGATCGGCTAGCGGTCCTCCGCTCCTACAATGAGCAGTTCTTC.